The sequence of this T cell receptor beta chain was determined in a study of CD8 T cells in ankylosing spondylitis. With molecular barcodes, quantitative 5'-RACE was used to make the TCR beta libraries. TCRdb passed the 5' RACE reads through MiXCR, listing each CDR3 protein once. The table has fewer than 250,000 distinct CDR3 sequences, roughly 10% seen once. V shed 6 bases, J shed 2 bases, and the junction held 3 bases outside the gene matches. Germline V gives CDR1 SEHNR, CDR2 FQNEAQ (reference sequence). The CDR3 sequence is 13 residues long. The sequenced material came from blood, either unsorted or a sorted T cell fraction (not recorded which). The source is a male donor with ankylosing spondylitis or in good health (not recorded which). The gene calls are TRBV7-9 and TRBJ1-1, with 7 nucleotides matching TRBD1. The CDR3 sequence is CASRRQGNTEAFF. CDR3 DNA sequence: TGTGCCAGCAGGCGACAGGGAAACACTGAAGCTTTCTTT.